A selection of T cell receptor beta chains follows, all from one sample in a study of T-cell memory formation after mild COVID-19. Each CDR3 protein is one row after TCRdb ran MiXCR on the 5' RACE reads. The profile shows about half a million distinct CDR3 sequences, around a sixth of them singletons. Specimen: PBMCs or a T cell subset sorted from them (not recorded which). The receptors come from an adult woman who had mild COVID-19 (a few samples of this study predate the infection). Cell type and time point are not known. Each CDR3 is given with its conserved first and last residue. A D gene is named only where the DNA matches it firmly. Clone sizes are given selectively: once, few, many, or a class where the clone is expanded.

size	V	D	J	CDR3	DNA
few	TRBV7-3	-	TRBJ1-1	CASSPAGPTEAFF	TGTGCCAGCAGCCCGGCAGGGCCCACTGAAGCTTTCTTT
many	TRBV7-3	TRBD2	TRBJ2-3	CASSPLGLAVPDTQYF	TGTGCCAGCAGCCCACTAGGCCTAGCGGTTCCAGATACGCAGTATTTT
-	TRBV4-2	-	TRBJ1-1	CASSQEWTSGTEAFF	TGTGCCAGCAGCCAAGAGTGGACCTCCGGGACTGAAGCTTTCTTT
-	TRBV6-6	TRBD2	TRBJ2-7	CASSSGGSGRSPHEQYF	TGTGCCAGCAGTTCCGGTGGGAGCGGGAGGTCCCCCCACGAGCAGTACTTC
-	TRBV3-1	-	TRBJ1-1	CASSRTSNTEAFF	TGTGCCAGCAGCCGAACATCGAATACTGAAGCTTTCTTT
few	TRBV5-1	TRBD1	TRBJ2-1	CASSLAPTGDNEQFF	TGCGCCAGCAGCTTGGCCCCGACAGGGGACAATGAGCAGTTCTTC
-	TRBV12-3/TRBV12-4	TRBD1	TRBJ2-7	CASRPAGTGAYEQYF	TGTGCCAGCAGACCCGCCGGGACAGGCGCCTACGAGCAGTACTTC
few	TRBV20-1	-	TRBJ1-4	CSARPSYRLTNEKLFF	TGCAGTGCTAGACCGTCATACAGGTTAACTAATGAAAAACTGTTTTTT
-	TRBV7-9	-	TRBJ2-3	CASSLGGSAYTDTQYF	TGTGCCAGCAGCTTAGGGGGTAGCGCCTACACAGATACGCAGTATTTT
few	TRBV6-5	-	TRBJ1-1	CASRGGDMGKNTEAFF	TGTGCCAGCAGGGGGGGAGACATGGGGAAGAACACTGAAGCTTTCTTT
few	TRBV5-1	-	TRBJ1-5	CASSLLVRDGNQPQHF	TGCGCCAGCAGCTTGCTGGTCAGGGACGGCAATCAGCCCCAGCATTTT
few	TRBV24-1	TRBD1	TRBJ2-3	CATSDSRTGAKDTQYF	TGTGCCACCAGTGACTCGAGGACAGGAGCGAAAGATACGCAGTATTTT
-	TRBV5-1	-	TRBJ1-1	CASSLTVGNTEAFF	TGCGCCAGCAGCTTGACAGTAGGGAACACTGAAGCTTTCTTT
-	TRBV5-1	-	TRBJ2-3	CASSLPRGGLDTQYF	TGCGCCAGCAGCTTGCCCCGGGGAGGTCTAGATACGCAGTATTTT
-	TRBV25-1	-	TRBJ1-1	CASSEKVKGIAFF	TGTGCCAGCAGTGAAAAGGTCAAGGGGATAGCTTTCTTT
few	TRBV12-3/TRBV12-4	-	TRBJ2-5	CASSLWGQETQYF	TGTGCCAGCAGTCTCTGGGGTCAAGAGACCCAGTACTTC
-	TRBV5-6	-	TRBJ1-1	CASSEGLSAFTEAFF	TGTGCCAGCAGCGAGGGACTCTCCGCCTTCACTGAAGCTTTCTTT
few	TRBV7-2	-	TRBJ2-7	CASSLWGGTYEQYF	TGTGCCAGCAGCTTATGGGGAGGAACCTACGAGCAGTACTTC
-	TRBV20-1	TRBD2	TRBJ2-1	CSARASAGVYNEQFF	TGCAGTGCTAGAGCTAGTGCGGGAGTGTACAATGAGCAGTTCTTC
few	TRBV25-1	-	TRBJ2-7	CASSEGWSYEQYF	TGTGCCAGCAGTGAGGGCTGGTCCTACGAGCAGTACTTC
-	TRBV3-1	-	TRBJ2-2	CASSQFWSGSGELFF	TGTGCCAGCAGCCAATTCTGGAGCGGCTCCGGGGAGCTGTTTTTT
many	TRBV28	TRBD1	TRBJ2-1	CASSTLGTGIPYNEQFF	TGTGCCAGCAGTACCTTAGGGACAGGGATACCCTACAATGAGCAGTTCTTC
-	TRBV7-2	TRBD2	TRBJ2-1	CASSSLAGTSSYNEQFF	TGTGCCAGCAGCAGCTTAGCGGGCACTAGCTCCTACAATGAGCAGTTCTTC
few	TRBV6-2/TRBV6-3	TRBD1	TRBJ1-5	CASSYTVRDRGLYSNQPQHF	TGTGCCAGCAGTTACACTGTCCGGGACAGGGGGCTTTATAGCAATCAGCCCCAGCATTTT